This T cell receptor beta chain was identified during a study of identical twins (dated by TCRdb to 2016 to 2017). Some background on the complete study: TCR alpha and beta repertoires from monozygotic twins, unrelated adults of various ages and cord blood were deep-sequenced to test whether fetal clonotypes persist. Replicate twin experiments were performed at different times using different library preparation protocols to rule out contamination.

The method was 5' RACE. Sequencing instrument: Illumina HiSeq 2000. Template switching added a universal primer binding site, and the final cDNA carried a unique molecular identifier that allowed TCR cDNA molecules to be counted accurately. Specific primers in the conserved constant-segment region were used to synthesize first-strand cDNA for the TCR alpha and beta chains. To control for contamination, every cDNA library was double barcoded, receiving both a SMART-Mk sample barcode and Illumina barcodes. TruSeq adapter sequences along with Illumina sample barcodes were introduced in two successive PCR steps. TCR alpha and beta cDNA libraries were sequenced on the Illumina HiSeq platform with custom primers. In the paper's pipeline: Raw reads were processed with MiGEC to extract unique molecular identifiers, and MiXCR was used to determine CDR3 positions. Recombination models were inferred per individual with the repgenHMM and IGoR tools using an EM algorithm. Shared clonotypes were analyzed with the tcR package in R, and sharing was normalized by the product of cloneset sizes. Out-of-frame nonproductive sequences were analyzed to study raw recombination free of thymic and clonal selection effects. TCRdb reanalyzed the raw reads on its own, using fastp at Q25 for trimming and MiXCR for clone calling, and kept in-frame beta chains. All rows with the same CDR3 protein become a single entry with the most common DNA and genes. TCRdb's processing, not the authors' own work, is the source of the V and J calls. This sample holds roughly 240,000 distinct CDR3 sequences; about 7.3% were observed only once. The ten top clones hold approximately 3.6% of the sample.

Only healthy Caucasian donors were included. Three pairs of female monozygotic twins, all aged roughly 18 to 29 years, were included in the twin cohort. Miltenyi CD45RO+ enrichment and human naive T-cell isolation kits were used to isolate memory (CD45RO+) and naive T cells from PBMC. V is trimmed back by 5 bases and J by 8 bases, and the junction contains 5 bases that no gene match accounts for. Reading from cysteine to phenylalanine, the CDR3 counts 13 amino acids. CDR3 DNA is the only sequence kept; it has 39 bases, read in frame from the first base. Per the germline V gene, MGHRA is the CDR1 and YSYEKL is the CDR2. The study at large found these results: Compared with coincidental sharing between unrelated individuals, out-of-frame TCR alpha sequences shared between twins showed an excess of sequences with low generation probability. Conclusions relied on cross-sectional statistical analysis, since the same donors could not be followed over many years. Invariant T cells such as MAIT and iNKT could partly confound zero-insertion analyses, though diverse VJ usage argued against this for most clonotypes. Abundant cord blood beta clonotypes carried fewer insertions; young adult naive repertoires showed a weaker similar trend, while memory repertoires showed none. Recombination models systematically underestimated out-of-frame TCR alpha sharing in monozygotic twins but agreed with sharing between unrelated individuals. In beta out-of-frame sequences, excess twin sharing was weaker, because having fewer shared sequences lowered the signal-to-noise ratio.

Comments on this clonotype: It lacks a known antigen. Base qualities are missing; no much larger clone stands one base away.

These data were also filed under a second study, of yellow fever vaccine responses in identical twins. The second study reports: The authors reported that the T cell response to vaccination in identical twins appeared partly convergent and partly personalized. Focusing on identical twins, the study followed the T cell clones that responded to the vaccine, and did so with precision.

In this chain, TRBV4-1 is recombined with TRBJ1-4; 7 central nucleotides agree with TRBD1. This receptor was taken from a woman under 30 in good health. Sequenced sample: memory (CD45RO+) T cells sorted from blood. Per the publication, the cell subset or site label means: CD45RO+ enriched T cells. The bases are TGCGCCAGCAGCGGGCCCAGGGGGGAAAAACTGTTTTTT. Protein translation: CASSGPRGEKLFF.